The rows below give T cell receptor beta chains drawn from one sample of a study of PD-1 blockade in classical Hodgkin lymphoma. Sequenced by immunoSEQ multiplex PCR; TCRdb stores in-frame clones only, minus some. The data contain 700 to 1,000 clones, roughly three quarters of them singletons. The sample consisted of CD8+ T cells from blood, taken at baseline. The receptors were gathered from a human donor with classical Hodgkin lymphoma. The CDR3 runs from the conserved cysteine through the conserved F or W.

TRBJ1-1 TRBV7-3 13 CASSGTVITEAFF
TRBJ1-1 TRBV4-1 15 CASSQTGTGDTEAFF
TRBJ1-2 TRBV6-8 14 CASSDTAGNYGYTF
TRBJ1-4 TRBV6-1 14 CASSERGGREKLFF
TRBJ2-1 TRBV7-9 17 CASTPEGGRGAYNEQFF
TRBJ1-5 TRBV28 14 CASSRGFGNQPQHF
TRBJ2-3 TRBV9 15 CASSSGQGGMDTQYF
TRBJ2-1 TRBV9 13 CASSVGGQNEQFF
TRBJ1-2 TRBV27 16 CASSSRQGARDYGYTF
TRBJ2-7 TRBV4-2 15 CASSQEAGGTYEQYF
TRBJ2-2 TRBV28 15 CASALAAGGPGELFF
TRBJ1-5 TRBV6-6 15 CASRPDTSPHQPQHF
TRBJ2-1 TRBV29-1 14 CSVEGTGVINEQFF
TRBJ2-6 TRBV4-1 17 CASSSTKPQSRANVLTF
TRBJ2-7 TRBV7-8 13 CASSPGDDSEQYF
TRBJ2-7 TRBV9 15 CASSSESSGSYEQYF
TRBJ2-3 TRBV9 13 CASSVGGGDTQYF
TRBJ2-1 TRBV7-9 15 CASSPGTSGNNEQFF
TRBJ1-6 TRBV11-3 13 CASSLDPPSPLHF
TRBJ1-2 TRBV6-4 14 CASSPDGGNYGYTF
TRBJ2-1 TRBV2 15 CASSEVQGQVNEQFF
TRBJ2-7 TRBV5-4 16 CASSFSGQVKHYEQYF
TRBJ2-5 TRBV6-6 11 CASSSAGWEYF
TRBJ2-1 TRBV6-6 11 CASSTYNEQFF
TRBJ2-3 TRBV6-6 16 CASSTPLAGSTDTQYF
TRBJ2-1 TRBV11-2 17 CASSLSPGTSTYNEQFF
TRBJ2-2 TRBV30 14 CAWSLEGDTGELFF
TRBJ2-3 TRBV11-3 16 CASSPGQLERADTQYF
TRBJ2-2 TRBV11-3 14 CASSGTENTGELFF
TRBJ1-1 TRBV29-1 12 CSVPTGIAEAFF
TRBJ2-1 TRBV9 15 CASSLSKGYHNEQFF
TRBJ1-2 TRBV18 14 CASSHRRGPKGYTF
TRBJ1-1 TRBV30 12 CAWSGGTTEAFF
TRBJ2-7 TRBV19 15 CASSIETDLAYEQYF
TRBJ2-2 TRBV7-9 17 CASNTLGRSGRPGELFF
TRBJ2-3 TRBV7-6 15 CASSLAPGRSNTQYF
TRBJ1-2 TRBV6-5 14 CASSYSMTVRGYTF
TRBJ1-1 TRBV7-9 14 CASSLTGGHTEAFF
TRBJ2-7 TRBV7-6 15 CASSLGSGAGYEQYF
TRBJ1-2 TRBV7-9 17 CASSSEWTGKGDYGYTF
TRBJ2-3 TRBV30 15 CALESVGGITDTQYF
TRBJ2-7 TRBV27 14 CASSWSGILDEQYF
TRBJ2-5 TRBV5-1 19 CASSLLASGSRKVGETQYF
TRBJ1-1 TRBV6-6 11 CASRTPSEAFF
TRBJ2-3 TRBV4-2 16 CASSQGTTRRADTQYF
TRBJ2-2 TRBV29-1 15 CSVDKAGSGTGELFF
TRBJ2-2 TRBV18 17 CASSPTAGTGFTGELFF
TRBJ1-2 TRBV9 16 CASSESRDRGRYGYTF
TRBJ1-1 TRBV29-1 12 CSVIDIDTEAFF
TRBJ1-3 TRBV9 15 CASSVEVGAGNTIYF
TRBJ2-7 TRBV27 14 CASSLSRGSYEQYF
TRBJ2-3 TRBV13 14 CASSPGPEVLTQYF
TRBJ2-5 TRBV9 13 CASSVGGGDTQYF
TRBJ2-2 TRBV30 15 CAWSADTIGGGELFF
TRBJ2-2 TRBV9 16 CASSPLGSGGVGELFF
TRBJ1-2 TRBV5-6 15 CASSLESNGYYGYTF